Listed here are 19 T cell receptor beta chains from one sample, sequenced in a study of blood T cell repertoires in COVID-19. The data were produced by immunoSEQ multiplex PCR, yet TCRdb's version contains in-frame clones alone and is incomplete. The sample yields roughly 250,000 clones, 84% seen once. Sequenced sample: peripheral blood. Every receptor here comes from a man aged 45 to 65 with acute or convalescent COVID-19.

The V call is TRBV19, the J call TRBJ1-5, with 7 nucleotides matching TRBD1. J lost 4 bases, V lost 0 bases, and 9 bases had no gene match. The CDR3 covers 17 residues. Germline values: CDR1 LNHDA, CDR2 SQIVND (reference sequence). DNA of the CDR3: TGTGCCAGTAGTATAGACCTCTACCGGGACAGAAATCAGCCCCAGCATTTT. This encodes CASSIDLYRDRNQPQHF.

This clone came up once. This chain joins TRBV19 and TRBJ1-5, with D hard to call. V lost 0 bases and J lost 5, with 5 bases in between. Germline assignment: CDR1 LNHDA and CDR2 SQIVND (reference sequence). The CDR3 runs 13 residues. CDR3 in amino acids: CASSIDRDQPQHF. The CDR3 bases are TGTGCCAGTAGTATAGATCGGGATCAGCCCCAGCATTTT.

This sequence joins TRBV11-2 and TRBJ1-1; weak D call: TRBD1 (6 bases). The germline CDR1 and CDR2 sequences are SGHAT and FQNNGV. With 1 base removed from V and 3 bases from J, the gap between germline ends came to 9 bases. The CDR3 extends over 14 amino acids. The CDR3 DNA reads TGTGCCAGCAGCTTAGTACAGGGTTACACTGAAGCTTTCTTT. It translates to CASSLVQGYTEAFF.

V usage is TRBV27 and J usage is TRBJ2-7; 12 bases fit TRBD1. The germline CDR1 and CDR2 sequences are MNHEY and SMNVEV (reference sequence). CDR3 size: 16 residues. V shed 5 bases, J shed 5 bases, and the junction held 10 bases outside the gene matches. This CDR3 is CASSHSLGQGAHEQYF. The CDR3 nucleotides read TGTGCCAGCAGTCACTCTTTGGGACAGGGGGCTCACGAGCAGTACTTC.

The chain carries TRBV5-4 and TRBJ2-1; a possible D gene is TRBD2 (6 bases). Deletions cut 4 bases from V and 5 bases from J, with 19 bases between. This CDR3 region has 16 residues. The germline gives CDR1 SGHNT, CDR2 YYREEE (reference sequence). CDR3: CASSLTGTRQHNEQFF. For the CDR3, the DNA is TGTGCCAGCAGCCTAACCGGGACTCGGCAGCACAATGAGCAGTTCTTC. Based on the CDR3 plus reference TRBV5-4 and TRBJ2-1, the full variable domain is ETGVTQSPTHLIKTRGQQVTLRCSSQSGHNTVSWYQQALGQGPQFIFQYYREEENGRGNFPPRFSGLQFPNYSSELNVNALELDDSALYLCASSLTGTRQHNEQFFGPGTRLTVL.

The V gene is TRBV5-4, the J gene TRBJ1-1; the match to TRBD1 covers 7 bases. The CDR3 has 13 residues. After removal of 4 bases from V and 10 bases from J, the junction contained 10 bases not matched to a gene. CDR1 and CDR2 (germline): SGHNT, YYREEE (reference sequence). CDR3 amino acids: CASSTQGLDGAFF. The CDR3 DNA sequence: TGTGCCAGCAGCACACAGGGGTTAGACGGAGCTTTCTTT.

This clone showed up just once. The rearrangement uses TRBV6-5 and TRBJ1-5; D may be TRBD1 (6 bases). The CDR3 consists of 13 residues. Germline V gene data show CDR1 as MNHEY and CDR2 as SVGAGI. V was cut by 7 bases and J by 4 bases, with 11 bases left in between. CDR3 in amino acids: CASILDRNQPQHF. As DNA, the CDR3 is TGTGCCAGCATTCTAGACAGGAATCAGCCCCAGCATTTT.

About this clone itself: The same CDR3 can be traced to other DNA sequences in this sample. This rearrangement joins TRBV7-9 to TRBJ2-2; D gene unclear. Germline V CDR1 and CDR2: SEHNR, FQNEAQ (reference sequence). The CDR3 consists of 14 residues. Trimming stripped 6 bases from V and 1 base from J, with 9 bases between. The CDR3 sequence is CASSSAGNTGELFF. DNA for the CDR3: TGTGCCAGCAGTTCGGCAGGGAACACCGGGGAGCTGTTTTTT.

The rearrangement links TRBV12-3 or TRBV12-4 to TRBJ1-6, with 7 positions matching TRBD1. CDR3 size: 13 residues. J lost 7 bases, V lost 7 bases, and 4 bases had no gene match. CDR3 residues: CASNDRENSPLHF. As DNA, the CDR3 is TGTGCCAGCAATGACAGGGAGAATTCACCCCTCCACTTT.

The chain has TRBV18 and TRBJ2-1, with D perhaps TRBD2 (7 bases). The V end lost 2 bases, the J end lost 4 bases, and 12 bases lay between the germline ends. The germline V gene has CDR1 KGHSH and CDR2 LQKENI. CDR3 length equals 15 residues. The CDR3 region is CASSPKAGAYNEQFF. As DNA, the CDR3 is TGTGCCAGCTCACCAAAGGCGGGGGCTTACAATGAGCAGTTCTTC.

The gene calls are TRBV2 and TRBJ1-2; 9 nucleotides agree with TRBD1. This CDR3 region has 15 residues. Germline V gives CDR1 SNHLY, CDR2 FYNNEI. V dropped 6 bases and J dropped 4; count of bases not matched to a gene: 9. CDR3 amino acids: CASRTRTGAAYGYTF. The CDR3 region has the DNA TGTGCCAGCAGGACCCGGACAGGGGCCGCCTATGGCTACACCTTC. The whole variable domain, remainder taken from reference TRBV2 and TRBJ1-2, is EPEVTQTPSHQVTQMGQEVILRCVPISNHLYFYWYRQILGQKVEFLVSFYNNEISEKSEIFDDQFSVERPDGSNFTLKIRSTKLEDSAMYFCASRTRTGAAYGYTFGSGTRLTVV.

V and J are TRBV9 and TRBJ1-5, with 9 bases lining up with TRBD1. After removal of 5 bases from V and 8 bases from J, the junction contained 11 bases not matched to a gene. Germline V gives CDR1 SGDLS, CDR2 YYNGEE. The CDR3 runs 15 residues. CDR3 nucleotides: TGTGCCAGCAGTCATGACAGGGGGTTAGGGGAGCCCCAGCATTTT. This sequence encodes CASSHDRGLGEPQHF.

In DNA form, the CDR3 reads TGTGCCAGCAGTTCCCCCTTAGGACTTATACCCTACGAGCAGTACTTC. It encodes CASSSPLGLIPYEQYF. The chain links TRBV28 to TRBJ2-7, with D perhaps TRBD2 (5 bases). V lost 4 bases and J 2 bases, leaving 18 bases between the germline ends. CDR1 is MDHEN, CDR2 SYDVKM, per germline. This CDR3 is built from 16 residues.

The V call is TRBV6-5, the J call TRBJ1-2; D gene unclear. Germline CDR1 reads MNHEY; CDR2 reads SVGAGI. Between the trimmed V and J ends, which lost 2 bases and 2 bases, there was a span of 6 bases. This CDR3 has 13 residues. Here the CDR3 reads CASSYGGNYGYTF. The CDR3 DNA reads TGTGCCAGCAGTTACGGCGGGAACTATGGCTACACCTTC.

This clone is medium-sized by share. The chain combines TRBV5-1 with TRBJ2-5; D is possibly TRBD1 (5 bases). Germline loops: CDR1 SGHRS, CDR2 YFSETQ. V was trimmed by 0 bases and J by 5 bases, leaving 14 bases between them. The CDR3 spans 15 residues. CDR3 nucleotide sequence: TGCGCCAGCAGCTTGGATTGGGGCGTTACGGAGACCCAGTACTTC. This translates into CASSLDWGVTETQYF.

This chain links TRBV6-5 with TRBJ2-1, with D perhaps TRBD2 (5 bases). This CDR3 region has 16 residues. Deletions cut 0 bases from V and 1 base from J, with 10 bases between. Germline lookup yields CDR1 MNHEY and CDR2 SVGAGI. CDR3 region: CASSYSVGVSYNEQFF. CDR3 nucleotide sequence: TGTGCCAGCAGTTACTCGGTGGGAGTATCCTACAATGAGCAGTTCTTC.

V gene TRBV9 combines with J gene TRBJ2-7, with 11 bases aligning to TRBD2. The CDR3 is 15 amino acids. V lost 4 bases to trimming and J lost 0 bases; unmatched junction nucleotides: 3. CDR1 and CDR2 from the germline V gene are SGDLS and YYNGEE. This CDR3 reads CASSYGTSGSYEQYF. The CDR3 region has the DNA TGTGCCAGCAGCTATGGGACTAGCGGCTCCTACGAGCAGTACTTC.

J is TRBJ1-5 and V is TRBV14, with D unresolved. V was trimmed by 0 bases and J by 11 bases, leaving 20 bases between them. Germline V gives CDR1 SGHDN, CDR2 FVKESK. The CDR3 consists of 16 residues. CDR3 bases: TGTGCCAGCAGCCAAGAATTGGGGAGGATATCAGTGTCCCAGCATTTT. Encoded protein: CASSQELGRISVSQHF.

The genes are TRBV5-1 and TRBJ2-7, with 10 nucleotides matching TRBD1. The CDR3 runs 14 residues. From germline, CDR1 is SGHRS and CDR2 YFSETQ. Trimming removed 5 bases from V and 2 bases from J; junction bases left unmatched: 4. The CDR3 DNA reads TGCGCCAGCAGACGGGACAGGGGTACCTACGAGCAGTACTTC. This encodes CASRRDRGTYEQYF.